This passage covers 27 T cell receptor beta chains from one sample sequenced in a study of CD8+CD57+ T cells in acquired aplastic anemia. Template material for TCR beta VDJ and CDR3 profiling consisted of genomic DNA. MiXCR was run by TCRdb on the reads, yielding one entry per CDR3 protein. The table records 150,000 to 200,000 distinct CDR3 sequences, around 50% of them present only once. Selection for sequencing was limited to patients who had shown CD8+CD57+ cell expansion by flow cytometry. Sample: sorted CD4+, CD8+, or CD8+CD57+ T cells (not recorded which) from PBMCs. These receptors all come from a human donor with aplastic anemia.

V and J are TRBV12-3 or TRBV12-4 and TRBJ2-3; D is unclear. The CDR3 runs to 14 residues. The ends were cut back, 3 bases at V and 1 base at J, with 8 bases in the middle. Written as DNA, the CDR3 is TGTGCCAGCAGTTTGCGGCCAGGCACAGATACGCAGTATTTT. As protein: CASSLRPGTDTQYF.

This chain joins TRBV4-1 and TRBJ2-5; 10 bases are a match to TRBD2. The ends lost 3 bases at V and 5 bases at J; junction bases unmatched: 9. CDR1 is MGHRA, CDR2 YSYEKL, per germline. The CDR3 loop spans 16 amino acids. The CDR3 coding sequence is TGCGCCAGCAGCCACACTCCAGCGGGGGGGCGTGAGACCCAGTACTTC. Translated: CASSHTPAGGRETQYF.

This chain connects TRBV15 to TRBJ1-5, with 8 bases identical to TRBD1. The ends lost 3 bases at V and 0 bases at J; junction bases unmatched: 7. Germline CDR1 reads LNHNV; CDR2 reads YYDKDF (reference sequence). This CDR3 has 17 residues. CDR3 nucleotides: TGTGCCACCAGCAGGCCTAGGACAGGGTATAGCAATCAGCCCCAGCATTTT. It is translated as CATSRPRTGYSNQPQHF.

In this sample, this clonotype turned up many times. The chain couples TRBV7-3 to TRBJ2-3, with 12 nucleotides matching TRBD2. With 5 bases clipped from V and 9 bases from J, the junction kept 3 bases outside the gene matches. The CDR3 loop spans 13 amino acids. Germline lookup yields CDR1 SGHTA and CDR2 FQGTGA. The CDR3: CASSASGGATQYF. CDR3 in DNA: TGTGCCAGCAGCGCTAGCGGGGGGGCGACGCAGTATTTT.

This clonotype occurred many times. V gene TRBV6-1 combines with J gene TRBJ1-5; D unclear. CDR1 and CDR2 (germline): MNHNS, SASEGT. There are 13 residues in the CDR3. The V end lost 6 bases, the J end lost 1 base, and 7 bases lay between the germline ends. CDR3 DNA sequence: TGTGCCAGCAGGACGACGAGCAATCAGCCCCAGCATTTT. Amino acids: CASRTTSNQPQHF.

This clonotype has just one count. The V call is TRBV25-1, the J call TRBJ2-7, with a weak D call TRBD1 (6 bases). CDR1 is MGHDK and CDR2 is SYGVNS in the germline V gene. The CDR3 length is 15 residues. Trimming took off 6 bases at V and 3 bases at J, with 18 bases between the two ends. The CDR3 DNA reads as TGTGCCAGCAGCGAGGCGACAGGACTGATCTACGAGCAGTACTTC. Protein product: CASSEATGLIYEQYF.

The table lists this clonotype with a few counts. The CDR3 nucleotides are TGTGCCAGTAGTCGGATTACAGGGGACGAGCAGTACTTC. Translation gives CASSRITGDEQYF. The genes are TRBV19 and TRBJ2-7; 7 nucleotides line up with TRBD1. The CDR3 has 13 residues. CDR1 LNHDA and CDR2 SQIVND come from the germline V gene (reference sequence). With V trimmed by 5 bases and J by 5 bases, 6 bases remained unmatched.

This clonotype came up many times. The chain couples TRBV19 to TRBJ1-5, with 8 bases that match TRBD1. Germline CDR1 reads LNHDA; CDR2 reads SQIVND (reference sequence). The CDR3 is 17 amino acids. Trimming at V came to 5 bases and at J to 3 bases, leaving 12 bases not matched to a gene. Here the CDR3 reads CASSLGRGRMNNQPQHF. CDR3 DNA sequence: TGTGCCAGTAGTCTAGGCAGGGGGCGCATGAACAATCAGCCCCAGCATTTT.

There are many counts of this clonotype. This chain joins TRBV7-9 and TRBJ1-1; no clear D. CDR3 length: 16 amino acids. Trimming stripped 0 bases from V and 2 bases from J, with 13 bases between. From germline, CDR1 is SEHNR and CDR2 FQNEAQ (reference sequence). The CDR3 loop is CASSLAWTRTNTEAFF. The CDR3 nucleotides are TGTGCCAGCAGCTTAGCGTGGACCCGAACTAACACTGAAGCTTTCTTT.

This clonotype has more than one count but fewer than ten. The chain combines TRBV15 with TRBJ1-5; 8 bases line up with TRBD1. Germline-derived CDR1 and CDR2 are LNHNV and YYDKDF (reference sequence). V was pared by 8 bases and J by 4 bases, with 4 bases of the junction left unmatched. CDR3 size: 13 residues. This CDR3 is CATGRQGNQPQHF. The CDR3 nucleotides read TGTGCCACCGGTCGACAGGGGAATCAGCCCCAGCATTTT. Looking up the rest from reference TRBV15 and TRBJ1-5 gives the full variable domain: DAMVIQNPRYQVTQFGKPVTLSCSQTLNHNVMYWYQQKSSQAPKLLFHYYDKDFNNEADTPDNFQSRRPNTSFCFLDIRSPGLGDTAMYLCATGRQGNQPQHFGDGTRLSIL.

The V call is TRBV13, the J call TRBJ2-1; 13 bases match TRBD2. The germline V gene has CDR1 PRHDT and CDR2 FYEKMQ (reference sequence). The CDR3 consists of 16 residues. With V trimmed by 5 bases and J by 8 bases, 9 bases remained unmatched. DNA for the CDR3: TGTGCCAGCAGCATCCGTACTAGCGGGAGGGCCGATGAGCAGTTCTTC. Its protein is CASSIRTSGRADEQFF.

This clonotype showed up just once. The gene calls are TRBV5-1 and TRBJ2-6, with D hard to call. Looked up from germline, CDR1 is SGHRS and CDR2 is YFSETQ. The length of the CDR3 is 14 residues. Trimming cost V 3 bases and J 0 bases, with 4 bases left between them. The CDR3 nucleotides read TGCGCCAGCAGCTCTGACTCTGGGGCCAACGTCCTGACTTTC. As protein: CASSSDSGANVLTF.

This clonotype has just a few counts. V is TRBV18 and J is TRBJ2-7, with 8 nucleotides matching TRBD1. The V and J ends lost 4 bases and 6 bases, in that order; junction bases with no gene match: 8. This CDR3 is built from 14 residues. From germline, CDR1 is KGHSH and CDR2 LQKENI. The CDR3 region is CASSLKGQGIEQYF. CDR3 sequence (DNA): TGTGCCAGCTCACTAAAAGGACAGGGCATCGAGCAGTACTTC.

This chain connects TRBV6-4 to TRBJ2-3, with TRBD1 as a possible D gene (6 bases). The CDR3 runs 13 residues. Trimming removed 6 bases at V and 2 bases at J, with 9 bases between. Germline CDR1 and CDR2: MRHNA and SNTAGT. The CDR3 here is CASRDRVTDTQYF. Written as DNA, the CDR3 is TGTGCCAGCAGGGACAGAGTCACAGATACGCAGTATTTT.

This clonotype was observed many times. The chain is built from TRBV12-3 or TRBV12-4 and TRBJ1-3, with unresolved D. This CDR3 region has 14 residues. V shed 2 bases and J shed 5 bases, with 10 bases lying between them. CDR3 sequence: CASSLSGDRNTIYF. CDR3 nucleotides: TGTGCCAGCAGTTTAAGTGGTGATAGAAACACCATATATTTT.

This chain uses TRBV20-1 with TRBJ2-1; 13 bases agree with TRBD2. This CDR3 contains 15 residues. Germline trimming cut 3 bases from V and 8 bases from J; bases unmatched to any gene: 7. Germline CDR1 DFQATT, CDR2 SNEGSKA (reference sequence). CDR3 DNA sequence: TGCAGTGCTAGGCCTCGGACTAGCGGGAGTGATGAGCAGTTCTTC. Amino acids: CSARPRTSGSDEQFF.

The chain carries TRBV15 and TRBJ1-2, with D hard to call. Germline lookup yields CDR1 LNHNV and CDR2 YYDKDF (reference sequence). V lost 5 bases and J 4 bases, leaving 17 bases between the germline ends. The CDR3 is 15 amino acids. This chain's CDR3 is CATSENTLGRYGYTF. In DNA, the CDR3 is TGTGCCACCAGCGAAAACACTCTCGGGCGCTATGGCTACACCTTC.

The CDR3 DNA reads as TGTGCCAGCAAAAATGCGGGGGGGAGCACAGATACGCAGTATTTT. It is translated as CASKNAGGSTDTQYF. The rearrangement uses TRBV11-2 and TRBJ2-3, with 9 bases matching TRBD2. V dropped 7 bases and J dropped 0; count of bases not matched to a gene: 5. This CDR3 region has 15 residues. Germline CDR1 SGHAT, CDR2 FQNNGV.

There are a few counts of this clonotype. For the CDR3, the DNA is TGTGCCACCTCGGGACTAGCTTCCCACACAGATACGCAGTATTTT. Protein sequence: CATSGLASHTDTQYF. This chain links TRBV25-1 with TRBJ2-3; 9 bases line up with TRBD2. The J segment lost 2 bases and the V segment lost 10 bases, leaving 10 bases of the junction unmatched. Germline-derived CDR1 and CDR2 are MGHDK and SYGVNS. The CDR3 length is 15 residues.

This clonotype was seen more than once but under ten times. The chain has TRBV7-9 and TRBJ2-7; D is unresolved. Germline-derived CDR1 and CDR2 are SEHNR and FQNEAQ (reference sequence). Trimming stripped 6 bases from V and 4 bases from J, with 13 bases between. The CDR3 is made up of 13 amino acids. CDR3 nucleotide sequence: TGTGCCAGCAGTTATTCCCCCCGGTACGAGCAGTACTTC. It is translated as CASSYSPRYEQYF.

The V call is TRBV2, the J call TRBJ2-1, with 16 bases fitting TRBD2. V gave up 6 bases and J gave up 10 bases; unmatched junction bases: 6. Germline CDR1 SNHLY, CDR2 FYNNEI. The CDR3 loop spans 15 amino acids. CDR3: CASRRGTSGGAEQFF. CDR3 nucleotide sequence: TGTGCCAGCAGGAGAGGGACTAGCGGGGGGGCAGAGCAGTTCTTC.

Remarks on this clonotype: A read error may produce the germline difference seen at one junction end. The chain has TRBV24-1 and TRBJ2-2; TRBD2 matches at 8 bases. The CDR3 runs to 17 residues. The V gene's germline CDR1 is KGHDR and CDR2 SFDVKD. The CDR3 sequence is CATSDFVLAGSTRELFF. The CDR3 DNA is TGTGCCACCAGTGATTTTGTATTAGCGGGAAGCACCCGGGAGCTGTTTTTT.

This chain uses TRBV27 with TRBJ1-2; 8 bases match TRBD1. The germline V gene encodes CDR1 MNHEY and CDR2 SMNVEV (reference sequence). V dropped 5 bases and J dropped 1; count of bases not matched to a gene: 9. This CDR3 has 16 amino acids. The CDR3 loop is CASSHGQGWGNYGYTF. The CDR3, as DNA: TGTGCCAGCAGTCACGGACAGGGCTGGGGTAACTATGGCTACACCTTC.

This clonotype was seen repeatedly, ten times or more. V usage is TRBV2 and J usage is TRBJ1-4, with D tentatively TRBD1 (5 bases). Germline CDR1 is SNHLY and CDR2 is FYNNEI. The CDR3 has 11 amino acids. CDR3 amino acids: CAGERGEKLFF. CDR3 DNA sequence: TGTGCTGGGGAGCGGGGGGAAAAACTGTTTTTT.

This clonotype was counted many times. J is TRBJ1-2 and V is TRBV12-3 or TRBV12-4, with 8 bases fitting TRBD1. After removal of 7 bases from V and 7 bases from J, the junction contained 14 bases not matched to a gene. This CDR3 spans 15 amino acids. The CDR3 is CASNVRTGSLGGYTF. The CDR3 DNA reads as TGTGCCAGCAATGTCAGGACAGGGAGTCTGGGTGGCTACACCTTC.

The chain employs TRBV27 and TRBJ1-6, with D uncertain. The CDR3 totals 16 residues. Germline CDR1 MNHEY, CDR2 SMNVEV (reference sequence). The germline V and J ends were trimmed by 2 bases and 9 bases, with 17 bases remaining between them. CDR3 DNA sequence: TGTGCCAGCAGTTTACTCGGCCTCCTTCCGGGTTCACCCCTCCACTTT. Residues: CASSLLGLLPGSPLHF.

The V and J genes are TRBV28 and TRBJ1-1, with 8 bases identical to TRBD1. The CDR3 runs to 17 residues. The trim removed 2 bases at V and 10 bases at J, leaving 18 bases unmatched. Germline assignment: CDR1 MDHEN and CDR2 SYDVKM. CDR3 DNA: TGTGCCAGCAGTTTAGGAGTCAGGGGGCGACCAGGGGATAGAGCTTTCTTT. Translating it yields CASSLGVRGRPGDRAFF.